This section outlines one T cell receptor beta chain sequence together with its context. Profiling relied on immunoSEQ multiplex PCR, and the TCRdb table lists in-frame clones only, not all of them. The profile shows over 400,000 clones, around 93% of them singletons. The treatment denotes: roughly 18 received Ad26.COV2.S at low or high dose, single or two shots; about five received placebo; per-sample allocation not given. On day 63 after the first injection, vaccine and placebo recipients gave samples. The data are from a study of Ad26.COV2.S vaccination and SARS-CoV-2 variants. Trimming took off 4 bases at V and 6 bases at J, with 15 bases between the two ends. This CDR3 is 15 amino acids long. Germline V gene data show CDR1 as KGHDR and CDR2 as SFDVKD.

The rearrangement joins TRBV24-1 to TRBJ2-1; weak D call: TRBD2 (5 bases). This TCR came from a person between 18 and 65 years old who received the Ad26.COV2.S COVID-19 vaccine or a placebo. Sequenced here: peripheral blood, sampled in a trial of Ad26.COV2.S vaccine versus placebo. CDR3 sequence (DNA): TGTGCCACCAGTGACGCCGGGCCGGCGGGCAATGAGCAGTTCTTC. Translating it yields CATSDAGPAGNEQFF.